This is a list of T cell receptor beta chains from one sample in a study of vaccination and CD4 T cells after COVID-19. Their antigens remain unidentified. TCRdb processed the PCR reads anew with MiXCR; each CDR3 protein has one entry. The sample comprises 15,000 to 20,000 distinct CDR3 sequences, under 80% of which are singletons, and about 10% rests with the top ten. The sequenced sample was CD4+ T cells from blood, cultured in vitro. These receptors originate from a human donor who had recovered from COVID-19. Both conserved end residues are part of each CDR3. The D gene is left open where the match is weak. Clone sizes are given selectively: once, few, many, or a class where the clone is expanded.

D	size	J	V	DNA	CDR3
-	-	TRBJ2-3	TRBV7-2	TGTGCCAGCAGCTTAGTGGGCACAGATACGCAGTATTTT	CASSLVGTDTQYF
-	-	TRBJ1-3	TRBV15	TGTGCCACCAGCAGAGTACCCCGAAGGGCCGGAAACACCATATATTTT	CATSRVPRRAGNTIYF
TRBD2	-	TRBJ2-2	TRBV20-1	TGCAGTGCTAGAGATAGCGGGATTGCCACCGGGGAGCTGTTTTTT	CSARDSGIATGELFF
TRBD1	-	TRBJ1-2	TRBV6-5	TGTGCCAGCAGATACGGACAGGGGAACTATGGCTACACCTTC	CASRYGQGNYGYTF
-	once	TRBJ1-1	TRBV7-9	TGTGCCAGCAGAGTAGGCGCCGGAAAGAACACTGAAGCTTTCTTT	CASRVGAGKNTEAFF
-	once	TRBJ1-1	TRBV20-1	TGCAGTGCCTTCAACACTGAAGCTTTCTTT	CSAFNTEAFF
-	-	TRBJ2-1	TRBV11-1	TGCGCCAGCAGCCAAACTCCGGGACGGCGCAATGAGCAGTTCTTC	CASSQTPGRRNEQFF
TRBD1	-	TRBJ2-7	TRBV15	TGTGCCACCAGCCCCGGGACAGCCGACTACGAGCAGTACTTC	CATSPGTADYEQYF
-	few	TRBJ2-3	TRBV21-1	TGTGCCAGCACCTTCAGGCCGGCGGGAGGGCCTATAGATACGCAGTATTTT	CASTFRPAGGPIDTQYF
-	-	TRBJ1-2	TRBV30	TGTGCCTGGAGAAAACGCCAGGCGGGCTATGGCTACACCTTC	CAWRKRQAGYGYTF
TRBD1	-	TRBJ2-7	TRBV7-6	TGTGCCAGCAGCCTACAAGGACAGGGTCAAGACGAGCAGTACTTC	CASSLQGQGQDEQYF
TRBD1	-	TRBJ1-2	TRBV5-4	TGTGCCAGCAGCAAACAGGGGGCGTCGGGCTATGGCTACACCTTC	CASSKQGASGYGYTF
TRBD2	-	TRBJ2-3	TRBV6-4	TGTGCCAGCAGTGAGCGGAGCGGGAGTGGTGCAGATACGCAGTATTTT	CASSERSGSGADTQYF
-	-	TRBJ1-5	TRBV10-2	TGCGCCAGCGGGGGGACAATAAACAATCAGCCCCAGCATTTT	CASGGTINNQPQHF
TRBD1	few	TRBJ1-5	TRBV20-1	TGCAGTGCTAGTGTACAGGGGCGGAATCAGCCCCAGCATTTT	CSASVQGRNQPQHF
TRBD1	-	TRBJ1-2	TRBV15	TGTGCCACCAGCAGAGATTATTCAGGGGGGAATGGTGGCTACACCTTC	CATSRDYSGGNGGYTF
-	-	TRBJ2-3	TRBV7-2	TGTGCCAGCAGCGGCTTCCCAGATACGCAGTATTTT	CASSGFPDTQYF
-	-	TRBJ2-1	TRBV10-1	TGCGCCAGCAGTGCGGGGCTAGCGCCAGACAATGAGCAGTTCTTC	CASSAGLAPDNEQFF
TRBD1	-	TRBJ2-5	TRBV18	TGTGCCAGCTCACCCGGGACAGGGGCGGAGGAGACCCAGTACTTC	CASSPGTGAEETQYF
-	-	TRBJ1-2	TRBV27	TGTGCCAGCAGTCCTACAGGAGTCTATGGCTACACCTTC	CASSPTGVYGYTF
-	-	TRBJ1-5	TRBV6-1	TGTGCCAGCAAGAGAGGGACCCTTAGCAATCAGCCCCAGCATTTT	CASKRGTLSNQPQHF
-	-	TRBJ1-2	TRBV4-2	TGTGCCAGCAGCCAAGAGGGGCCTGAGGGCTACACCTTC	CASSQEGPEGYTF
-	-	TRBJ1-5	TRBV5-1	TGCGCCAGCAGCTTAAGTAGCAATCAGCCCCAGCATTTT	CASSLSSNQPQHF
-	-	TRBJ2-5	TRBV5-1	TGCGCCAGCAGCTTGGCCGGTGGACAAGAGACCCAGTACTTC	CASSLAGGQETQYF
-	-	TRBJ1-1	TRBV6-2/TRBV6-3	TGTGCCAGCAGTTACGTTGGTACAGGGACTGAAGCTTTCTTT	CASSYVGTGTEAFF
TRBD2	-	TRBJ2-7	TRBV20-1	TGCAGTGCTAACGGGGGAGTGGGGACTACGGGGACGTACGAGCAGTACTTC	CSANGGVGTTGTYEQYF
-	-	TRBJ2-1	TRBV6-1	TGTGCCAGCGGACTGACCTACAATGAGCAGTTCTTC	CASGLTYNEQFF
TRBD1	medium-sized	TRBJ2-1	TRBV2	TGTGCCAGCGGGGACAGGGGTAATGAGCAGTTCTTC	CASGDRGNEQFF
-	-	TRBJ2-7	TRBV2	TGTGCCAGCAGTGTAATGGACGAGCAGTACTTC	CASSVMDEQYF
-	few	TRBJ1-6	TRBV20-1	TGCAGTGCAGGGTTGGGGTCCAATTCACCCCTCCACTTT	CSAGLGSNSPLHF
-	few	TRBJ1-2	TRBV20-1	TGCAGTGCTAGTTATCAGGGTACCACCTATGGCTACACCTTC	CSASYQGTTYGYTF
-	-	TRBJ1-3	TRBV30	TGTGCCTGGCGTGTCCTCTCCCCAGACACCATATATTTT	CAWRVLSPDTIYF
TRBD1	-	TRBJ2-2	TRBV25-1	TGTGCCAGCAGTGACCCGACAGGGATCGGGGAGCTGTTTTTT	CASSDPTGIGELFF
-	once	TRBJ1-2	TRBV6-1	TGTGCCAGTCGACAGAACTATGGCTACACCTTC	CASRQNYGYTF
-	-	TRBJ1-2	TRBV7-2	TGTGCCAGCAGCTTAGATCAACAGGCCATTTATGGCTACACCTTC	CASSLDQQAIYGYTF